A single sample is the source of the 20 T cell receptor beta chains below, sequenced in a study of cytomegalovirus exposure and HLA in healthy donors. PCR was performed using 60 Vbeta and 13 Jbeta primers. The data were produced by immunoSEQ multiplex PCR, yet TCRdb's version contains in-frame clones alone and is incomplete. The data hold 60,000 or so clones, with roughly 80% observed a single time. The sequencing input was PBMCs. Receptor source: a woman in her forties in good health and CMV-seropositive.

This chain connects TRBV30 to TRBJ2-7; possible D gene TRBD1, 6 bases. The ends were cut back, 0 bases at V and 5 bases at J, with 11 bases in the middle. This CDR3 region has 13 residues. CDR1 GTSNPN and CDR2 SVGIG come from the germline V gene (reference sequence). This CDR3 is CAWSVVQGNEQYF. In DNA, the CDR3 is TGTGCCTGGAGTGTGGTCCAGGGGAACGAGCAGTACTTC.

The chain uses TRBV7-9 and TRBJ1-2; D gene uncertain. This CDR3 is 16 amino acids long. Germline CDR1 and CDR2: SEHNR and FQNEAQ (reference sequence). The germline V and J ends were trimmed by 0 bases and 8 bases, with 19 bases remaining between them. Written as DNA, the CDR3 is TGTGCCAGCAGCTTAGCGCTACAGCGGGCTATTGACGGCTACACCTTC. Translation: CASSLALQRAIDGYTF.

J is TRBJ1-2 and V is TRBV5-1; 7 positions match TRBD1. The ends lost 4 bases at V and 3 bases at J; junction bases unmatched: 3. The CDR3 is made up of 13 amino acids. Germline-derived CDR1 and CDR2 are SGHRS and YFSETQ. The CDR3 is CASSPDRDYGYTF. The CDR3 DNA reads TGCGCCAGCAGCCCTGACAGGGACTATGGCTACACCTTC. Variable domain in full (rest from reference TRBV5-1 and TRBJ1-2): KAGVTQTPRYLIKTRGQQVTLSCSPISGHRSVSWYQQTPGQGLQFLFEYFSETQRNKGNFPGRFSGRQFSNSRSEMNVSTLELGDSALYLCASSPDRDYGYTFGSGTRLTVV.

Only one count was recorded for this clone. The gene calls are TRBV6-5 and TRBJ2-3; the match to TRBD2 covers 8 bases. This CDR3 has 15 amino acids. Germline V gene data show CDR1 as MNHEY and CDR2 as SVGAGI. Unmatched junction bases numbered 8, after V lost 4 bases and J lost 5 bases. CDR3 residues: CASSLTGGRKDTQYF. In DNA, the CDR3 is TGTGCCAGCAGTTTGACGGGGGGGCGGAAAGATACGCAGTATTTT.

This sequence joins TRBV6-5 and TRBJ2-3; 8 nucleotides align to TRBD2. This CDR3 comprises 15 residues. Per germline, CDR1 MNHEY and CDR2 SVGAGI. V lost 5 bases, J lost 7 bases, and 11 bases stayed unmatched. The CDR3 bases are TGTGCCAGCAGTCCGCCCGGGGGGGCCTCGTATACGCAGTATTTT. As protein: CASSPPGGASYTQYF.

The rearrangement uses TRBV9 and TRBJ1-1; 7 bases are shared with TRBD1. With V trimmed by 2 bases and J by 0 bases, 1 base remained unmatched. Germline lookup yields CDR1 SGDLS and CDR2 YYNGEE. The CDR3 extends over 14 amino acids. CDR3 protein: CASSVTGMNTEAFF. CDR3 sequence (DNA): TGTGCCAGCAGCGTGACAGGGATGAACACTGAAGCTTTCTTT. Using reference TRBV9 and TRBJ1-1 for the parts outside the CDR3, the full variable domain is DSGVTQTPKHLITATGQRVTLRCSPRSGDLSVYWYQQSLDQGLQFLIQYYNGEERAKGNILERFSAQQFPDLHSELNLSSLELGDSALYFCASSVTGMNTEAFFGQGTRLTVV.

The gene calls are TRBV7-2 and TRBJ1-2, with 7 bases matching TRBD1. CDR1 and CDR2 (germline): SGHTA, FQGNSA. This CDR3 has 14 amino acids. The trim removed 5 bases at V and 8 bases at J, leaving 11 bases unmatched. In DNA form, the CDR3 reads TGTGCCAGCAGCCATACGACAGGGAACGGGGGCTACACCTTC. The encoded protein is CASSHTTGNGGYTF. The full variable domain, completed using reference TRBV7-2 and TRBJ1-2, is GAGVSQSPSNKVTEKGKDVELRCDPISGHTALYWYRQSLGQGLEFLIYFQGNSAPDKSGLPSDRFSAERTGGSVSTLTIQRTQQEDSAVYLCASSHTTGNGGYTFGSGTRLTVV.

The rearrangement joins TRBV2 to TRBJ2-2; TRBD2 matches 7 bases. CDR3 length: 13 amino acids. Germline CDR1 SNHLY, CDR2 FYNNEI. With V trimmed by 6 bases and J by 5 bases, 3 bases remained unmatched. This chain's CDR3 is CASRSRETGELFF. The CDR3 DNA reads as TGTGCCAGCAGATCGCGGGAGACCGGGGAGCTGTTTTTT.

This clone has only one observation. V and J are TRBV23-1 and TRBJ2-3, with unresolved D. TRBV23-1 is placed among ORFs of uncertain function. V lost 0 bases and J 3 bases, leaving 19 bases between the germline ends. The CDR3 has 18 residues. This chain's CDR3 is CASSQSQQLRYPTDTQYF. The DNA of the CDR3 is TGCGCCAGCAGTCAATCGCAACAGTTGCGCTATCCAACAGATACGCAGTATTTT.

This sequence joins TRBV7-2 and TRBJ2-1; 7 bases agree with TRBD1. V was clipped by 5 bases and J by 7 bases; unmatched bases: 11. The CDR3 loop spans 15 amino acids. The germline gives CDR1 SGHTA, CDR2 FQGNSA. The CDR3: CASSNDRARGNEQFF. CDR3 DNA sequence: TGTGCCAGCAGCAATGACAGGGCCCGCGGGAATGAGCAGTTCTTC.

The V and J genes are TRBV7-2 and TRBJ1-1, with 7 bases identical to TRBD1. Per the germline V gene, CDR1 is SGHTA and CDR2 is FQGNSA. Losses at the gene ends were 4 bases for V and 0 bases for J; bases not matched to a gene: 5. The CDR3 contains 15 residues. CDR3 DNA: TGTGCCAGCAGCTCCTCCGGGACAGTGAACACTGAAGCTTTCTTT. Its translation is CASSSSGTVNTEAFF.

The chain employs TRBV7-2 and TRBJ2-1; perhaps TRBD1 as D (5 bases). The CDR3 is 16 amino acids. The V end was cut by 0 bases, the J end by 8 bases, with 17 bases between. The V gene's germline CDR1 is SGHTA and CDR2 FQGNSA. The chain's CDR3 is CASSLAWGKGVDEQFF. The DNA of the CDR3 is TGTGCCAGCAGCTTAGCGTGGGGTAAAGGGGTGGATGAGCAGTTCTTC.

V and J are TRBV4-1 and TRBJ2-3, with D hard to call. Trimming stripped 0 bases from V and 0 bases from J, with 10 bases between. This CDR3 comprises 16 residues. Germline assignment: CDR1 MGHRA and CDR2 YSYEKL. CDR3 residues: CASSQEAQSSTDTQYF. CDR3 bases: TGCGCCAGCAGCCAAGAAGCTCAATCTAGCACAGATACGCAGTATTTT.

The table lists this clone with a count of one. This chain connects TRBV30 to TRBJ2-7, with D hard to call. CDR3 length: 11 residues. Per the germline V gene, CDR1 is GTSNPN and CDR2 is SVGIG (reference sequence). Between the trimmed V and J ends, which lost 4 bases and 2 bases, there was a span of 6 bases. The CDR3 nucleotides read TGTGCCTGGACTCAGGCCTACGAGCAGTACTTC. Its protein is CAWTQAYEQYF.

The J gene is TRBJ1-2, the V gene TRBV19; 7 bases align to TRBD1. J lost 4 bases, V lost 5 bases, and 7 bases had no gene match. Germline-derived CDR1 and CDR2 are LNHDA and SQIVND (reference sequence). CDR3 length: 14 amino acids. The CDR3 spells CASSLQGHGYGYTF. CDR3 coding DNA: TGTGCCAGTAGTTTACAGGGGCACGGCTATGGCTACACCTTC.

This clone was seen once. This chain joins TRBV6-1 and TRBJ1-4; 10 bases line up with TRBD1. Germline trimming cut 6 bases from V and 12 bases from J; bases unmatched to any gene: 13. Germline-derived CDR1 and CDR2 are MNHNS and SASEGT. This CDR3 has 15 amino acids. CDR3 residues: CASRVWGQGPRELFF. The CDR3 nucleotides are TGTGCCAGCAGGGTTTGGGGACAGGGGCCTCGGGAACTGTTTTTT.

The chain joins TRBV6-5 to TRBJ1-6, with a weak D call TRBD1 (6 bases). The germline gives CDR1 MNHEY, CDR2 SVGAGI. This CDR3 contains 14 residues. The ends were cut back, 4 bases at V and 9 bases at J, with 13 bases in the middle. Written as DNA, the CDR3 is TGTGCCAGCAGTTCCAGAGGGGGAAGTTCACCCCTCCACTTT. Translated: CASSSRGGSSPLHF.

The chain carries TRBV2 and TRBJ2-3, with D possibly being TRBD2 (5 bases). The germline V gene has CDR1 SNHLY and CDR2 FYNNEI. Trimming took 4 bases from V and 2 from J, leaving 10 bases between them. The CDR3 totals 14 residues. CDR3 sequence: CASSGSDLTDTQYF. CDR3 in DNA: TGTGCCAGCAGTGGTAGCGATCTCACAGATACGCAGTATTTT.

The rearrangement links TRBV14 to TRBJ2-7; D uncertain. Germline V gene data show CDR1 as SGHDN and CDR2 as FVKESK. The germline V and J ends were trimmed by 4 bases and 2 bases, with 18 bases remaining between them. This CDR3 region has 16 residues. This CDR3 reads CASSPISARGPYEQYF. CDR3 DNA sequence: TGTGCCAGCAGCCCGATTTCGGCGAGAGGTCCCTACGAGCAGTACTTC. The whole variable domain, remainder taken from reference TRBV14 and TRBJ2-7, is EAGVTQFPSHSVIEKGQTVTLRCDPISGHDNLYWYRRVMGKEIKFLLHFVKESKQDESGMPNNRFLAERTGGTYSTLKVQPAELEDSGVYFCASSPISARGPYEQYFGPGTRLTVT.

This clone was seen a handful of times. This rearrangement joins TRBV5-6 to TRBJ1-1; 7 bases map to TRBD1. The CDR3 is 13 amino acids. Germline CDR1 is SGHDT and CDR2 is YYEEEE. V trimming: 3 bases; J trimming: 5 bases; junction bases outside the gene matches: 4. This CDR3 is CASSSQGGTEAFF. CDR3 nucleotides: TGTGCCAGCAGCTCGCAGGGGGGTACTGAAGCTTTCTTT.